The 10 T cell receptor beta chains given below trace back to one sample, sequenced in a study of metastatic and nonmetastatic thyroid tumors. TCRdb used MiXCR to call clones anew from the PCR reads. The sample carries 29,000 or so clones, about 4.1% recorded once. Patients were all untreated before their thyroid surgery. The specimen sequenced was blood. Receptor source: a female donor with papillary thyroid cancer or a benign thyroid nodule (not recorded which). Some clones in this sample may be carry-over from other donors' samples.

This clone has a count of ten or more. The V gene is TRBV2, the J gene TRBJ2-2, with D possibly being TRBD1 (6 bases). The CDR3 runs to 15 residues. Trimming removed 6 bases at V and 6 bases at J, with 17 bases between. Looked up from germline, CDR1 is SNHLY and CDR2 is FYNNEI. This CDR3 is CASRTGTSFAGELFF. The CDR3 region has the DNA TGTGCCAGCAGAACCGGGACATCTTTCGCCGGGGAGCTGTTTTTT.

This clone was counted only a few times. This chain joins TRBV24-1 and TRBJ2-2, with 7 bases fitting TRBD1. This CDR3 has 14 amino acids. Germline CDR1 reads KGHDR; CDR2 reads SFDVKD. Written as DNA, the CDR3 is TGTGGAATAGGGGGCCCACCTAACACCGGGGAGCTGTTTTTT. It encodes CGIGGPPNTGELFF.

The rearrangement links TRBV6-1 to TRBJ2-6, with a weak D call TRBD2 (5 bases). The germline CDR1 and CDR2 sequences are MNHNS and SASEGT. This CDR3 comprises 14 residues. Trimming removed 8 bases at V and 4 bases at J, with 12 bases between. This chain's CDR3 is CASSQREGANVLTF. DNA for the CDR3: TGTGCCAGCTCACAGAGGGAAGGGGCCAACGTCCTGACTTTC.

This clone was recorded at least ten times. V and J are TRBV20-1 and TRBJ2-1; D may be TRBD2 (5 bases). The V gene lost 2 bases and the J gene lost 0 bases, with 5 bases spanning the gap. The length of the CDR3 is 13 residues. Germline values: CDR1 DFQATT, CDR2 SNEGSKA (reference sequence). The CDR3 nucleotides are TGCAGTGCTAGACGGGACTCCTACAATGAGCAGTTCTTC. Translating it yields CSARRDSYNEQFF.

J is TRBJ1-1 and V is TRBV28, with 10 positions matching TRBD1. The CDR3 is made up of 17 amino acids. Germline-derived CDR1 and CDR2 are MDHEN and SYDVKM. V gave up 5 bases and J gave up 1 base; unmatched junction bases: 10. This CDR3 is CASSPPGQGRGNTEAFF. DNA for the CDR3: TGTGCCAGCAGTCCGCCGGGACAGGGGAGGGGGAACACTGAAGCTTTCTTT.

This clone was seen repeatedly, ten times or more. J is TRBJ2-3 and V is TRBV9; D is undetermined. V lost 1 base, J lost 2 bases, and 8 bases lay in between. Germline V CDR1 and CDR2: SGDLS, YYNGEE. The CDR3 contains 14 residues. The chain's CDR3 is CASSVSTHTDTQYF. CDR3 coding DNA: TGTGCCAGCAGCGTATCGACCCACACAGATACGCAGTATTTT.

Many counts were recorded for this clone. This sequence joins TRBV9 and TRBJ2-3, with 12 nucleotides matching TRBD2. The J segment lost 5 bases and the V segment lost 2 bases, leaving 6 bases of the junction unmatched. In germline, CDR1 is SGDLS, CDR2 YYNGEE. The CDR3 has 16 amino acids. The CDR3 nucleotides are TGTGCCAGCAGCGTCAAGACTAGCGGGAGTGTAGATACGCAGTATTTT. Amino acid sequence: CASSVKTSGSVDTQYF.

J is TRBJ1-2 and V is TRBV7-3; D is ambiguous. Germline values: CDR1 SGHTA, CDR2 FQGTGA. CDR3 length: 13 amino acids. Trimming removed 1 base at V and 6 bases at J, with 9 bases between. Written as DNA, the CDR3 is TGTGCCAGCAGCTTAAGTCCGTTGAATGGCTACACCTTC. Translation: CASSLSPLNGYTF.

This clone was observed a few times. The V and J genes are TRBV13 and TRBJ1-5; D might be TRBD1 (6 bases). Trimming removed 2 bases at V and 5 bases at J, with 10 bases between. CDR1 is PRHDT, CDR2 FYEKMQ, per germline (reference sequence). This CDR3 contains 14 residues. The CDR3 bases are TGTGCCAGCAGCTTACAGGGGCCGGATCAGCCCCAGCATTTT. Residues: CASSLQGPDQPQHF.

Sample share makes this clone medium-sized. This sequence joins TRBV6-1 and TRBJ2-7, with D perhaps given as TRBD1 or TRBD2 (5 bases each). Germline V gene lookup returns CDR1 MNHNS and CDR2 SASEGT. The length of the CDR3 is 14 residues. Trimming pared 5 bases from V and 3 bases from J, leaving 14 bases between. CDR3 DNA: TGTGCCAGCAGTCCAACCGGGACGCTCTACGAGCAGTACTTC. The encoded protein is CASSPTGTLYEQYF.